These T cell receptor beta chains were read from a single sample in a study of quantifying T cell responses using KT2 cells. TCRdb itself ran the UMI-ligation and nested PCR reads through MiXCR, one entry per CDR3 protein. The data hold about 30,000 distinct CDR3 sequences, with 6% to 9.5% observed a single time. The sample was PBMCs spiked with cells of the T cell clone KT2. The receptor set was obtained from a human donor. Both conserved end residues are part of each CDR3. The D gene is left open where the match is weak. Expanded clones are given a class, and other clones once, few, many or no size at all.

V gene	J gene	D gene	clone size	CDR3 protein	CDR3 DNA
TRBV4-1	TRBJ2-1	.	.	CASSQGPSSYNEQFF	TGCGCCAGCAGCCAAGGGCCAAGCTCCTACAATGAGCAGTTCTTC
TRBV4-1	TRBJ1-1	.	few	CASSYTGQSGTEAFF	TGCGCCAGCAGCTATACGGGACAAAGTGGCACTGAAGCTTTCTTT
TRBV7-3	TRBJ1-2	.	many	CASSFTQGDGYTF	TGTGCCAGCAGCTTCACTCAGGGTGATGGCTACACCTTC
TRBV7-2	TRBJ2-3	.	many	CASSLRIYGAATDTQYF	TGTGCCAGCAGCTTAAGGATATACGGGGCCGCCACAGATACGCAGTATTTT
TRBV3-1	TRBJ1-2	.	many	CASSNSGGRLDDGYTF	TGTGCCAGCAGCAACAGTGGGGGACGGCTAGATGATGGCTACACCTTC
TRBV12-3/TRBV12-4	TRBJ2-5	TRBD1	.	CASSITGGKGETQYF	TGTGCCAGCAGTATCACAGGGGGCAAGGGAGAGACCCAGTACTTC
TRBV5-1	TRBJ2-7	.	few	CASSLGLNYEQYF	TGCGCCAGCAGCCTGGGACTTAACTACGAGCAGTACTTC
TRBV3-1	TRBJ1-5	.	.	CASSQDSGTQHF	TGTGCCAGCAGCCAAGACAGCGGAACCCAGCATTTT
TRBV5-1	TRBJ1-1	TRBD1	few	CASSAGQGTEAFF	TGCGCCAGCAGCGCGGGACAGGGGACTGAAGCTTTCTTT
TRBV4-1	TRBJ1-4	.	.	CASSQVDSPNEKLFF	TGCGCCAGCAGCCAGGTCGACAGCCCTAATGAAAAACTGTTTTTT
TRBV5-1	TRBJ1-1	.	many	CASSLATASGTEAFF	TGCGCCAGCAGCTTAGCTACAGCGAGCGGCACTGAAGCTTTCTTT
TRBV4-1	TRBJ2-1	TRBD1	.	CASSQRQGVLDNEQFF	TGCGCCAGCAGCCAGCGACAGGGGGTTCTCGACAATGAGCAGTTCTTC
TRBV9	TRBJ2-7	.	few	CASSVGGLETSEQYF	TGTGCCAGCAGCGTAGGAGGCCTTGAGACCTCCGAGCAGTACTTC
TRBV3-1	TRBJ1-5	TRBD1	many	CASSLGQRNQPQHF	TGTGCCAGCAGCTTGGGACAGCGCAATCAGCCCCAGCATTTT
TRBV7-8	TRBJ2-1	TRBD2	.	CASSFGGRGNEQFF	TGTGCCAGCAGCTTTGGAGGGAGGGGTAATGAGCAGTTCTTC
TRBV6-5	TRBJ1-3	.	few	CASSHGYQERSSGNTIYF	TGTGCCAGCAGCCACGGATATCAGGAAAGGAGCTCTGGAAACACCATATATTTT
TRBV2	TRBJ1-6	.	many	CASRDKRASPLHF	TGTGCCAGCAGGGACAAAAGGGCTTCACCCCTCCACTTT
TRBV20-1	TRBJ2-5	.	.	CSAPTSGTQETQYF	TGCAGTGCTCCAACCTCGGGAACCCAAGAGACCCAGTACTTC
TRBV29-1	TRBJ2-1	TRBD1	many	CSVVTGTGANEQFF	TGCAGCGTAGTAACCGGGACAGGGGCGAATGAGCAGTTCTTC
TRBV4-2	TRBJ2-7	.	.	CASSQETYYEQYF	TGTGCCAGCAGCCAAGAAACCTATTACGAGCAGTACTTC
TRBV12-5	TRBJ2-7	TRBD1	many	CASGFTGTGIHEQYF	TGTGCTAGTGGTTTCACCGGGACAGGGATTCACGAGCAGTACTTC
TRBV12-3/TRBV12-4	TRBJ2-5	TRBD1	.	CASSLETGGTQYF	TGTGCCAGCAGTTTGGAAACAGGGGGGACCCAGTACTTC
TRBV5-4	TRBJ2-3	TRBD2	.	CASSLLLAADTQYF	TGTGCCAGCAGCTTGTTACTAGCGGCAGATACGCAGTATTTT
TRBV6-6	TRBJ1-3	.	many	CASTKQGSGNTIYF	TGTGCCAGCACTAAACAGGGCTCTGGAAACACCATATATTTT
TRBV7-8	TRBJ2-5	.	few	CASRPRGGETQYF	TGTGCCAGCAGACCTAGAGGGGGAGAGACCCAGTACTTC
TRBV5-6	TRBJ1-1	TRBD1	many	CASSQTGTGASEAFF	TGTGCCAGCAGCCAGACCGGGACAGGAGCATCTGAAGCTTTCTTT
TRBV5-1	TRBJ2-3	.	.	CASSLGGGPARTDTQYF	TGCGCCAGCAGCTTGGGAGGGGGTCCGGCCCGCACAGATACGCAGTATTTT
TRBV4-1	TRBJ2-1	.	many	CASSQAEGGNEQFF	TGCGCCAGCAGCCAAGCAGAGGGCGGCAATGAGCAGTTCTTC
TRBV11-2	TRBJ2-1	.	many	CASSPTSNRKFF	TGTGCCAGCAGCCCGACCTCCAATCGGAAGTTCTTC
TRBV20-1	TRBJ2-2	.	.	CSAPSRGLRDTGELFF	TGCAGTGCTCCCTCACGGGGCTTGAGGGACACCGGGGAGCTGTTTTTT
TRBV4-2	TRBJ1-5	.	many	CASSQDWRNQPQHF	TGTGCCAGCAGCCAAGATTGGCGCAATCAGCCCCAGCATTTT
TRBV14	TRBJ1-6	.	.	CASSQAQGYNSPLHF	TGTGCCAGCAGCCAAGCTCAGGGCTATAATTCACCCCTCCACTTT
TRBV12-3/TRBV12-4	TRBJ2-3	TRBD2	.	CASLIAGPTDTQYF	TGTGCCAGCCTTATAGCGGGACCCACAGATACGCAGTATTTT
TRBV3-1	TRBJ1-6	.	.	CASSQGDWSPLHF	TGTGCCAGCAGCCAAGGGGACTGGTCACCCCTCCACTTT
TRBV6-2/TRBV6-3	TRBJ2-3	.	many	CASSYSYEGINTDTQYF	TGTGCCAGCAGTTACTCGTATGAGGGGATTAACACAGATACGCAGTATTTT
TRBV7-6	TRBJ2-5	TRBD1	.	CASSSAQGWEETQYF	TGTGCCAGCAGCTCCGCACAGGGGTGGGAAGAGACCCAGTACTTC
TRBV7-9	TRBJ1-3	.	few	CASSTLPWGPSGNTIYF	TGTGCCAGCAGTACCCTCCCTTGGGGGCCTTCGGGAAACACCATATATTTT
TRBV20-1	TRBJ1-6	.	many	CSARARGGPNSPLHF	TGCAGTGCTAGGGCCCGAGGGGGACCAAATTCACCCCTCCACTTT
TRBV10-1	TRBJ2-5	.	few	CASREESTPQETQYF	TGCGCCAGCAGGGAGGAATCCACACCCCAAGAGACCCAGTACTTC
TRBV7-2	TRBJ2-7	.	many	CASSLVAAGLDEQYF	TGTGCCAGCAGCTTAGTAGCGGCCGGCCTCGACGAGCAGTACTTC
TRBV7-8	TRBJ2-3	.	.	CASSKERGTDTQYF	TGTGCCAGCAGCAAAGAACGTGGGACAGATACGCAGTATTTT